Listed below are T cell receptor beta chains from one sample, sequenced in a study of T-cell memory formation after mild COVID-19. Each CDR3 protein is one row after TCRdb ran MiXCR on the 5' RACE reads. The sample has around 500,000 distinct CDR3 sequences, 15% to 20% seen once. Sequencing was performed on PBMCs or a T cell subset sorted from them (not recorded which). These receptors originate from an adult woman who had mild COVID-19 (a few samples of this study predate the infection). Cell type and time point are not known. Each CDR3 is given with its conserved first and last residue. D genes are given only for firm matches. Not every row has a clone size; where given, it reads once, few, many or a size class.

CDR3aa: CASNWGFGLQETQYF; CDR3nt: TGTGCCAGTAATTGGGGTTTTGGCCTTCAAGAGACCCAGTACTTC; j_gene: TRBJ2-5; abundance: few; d_gene: -; v_gene: TRBV19
CDR3aa: CSATQGASDEQYF; CDR3nt: TGCAGTGCTACCCAGGGGGCTAGCGACGAGCAGTACTTC; j_gene: TRBJ2-7; abundance: few; d_gene: TRBD1; v_gene: TRBV20-1
CDR3aa: CASSERSPFSTDTQYF; CDR3nt: TGTGCCAGCAGTGAAAGGAGCCCCTTTAGCACAGATACGCAGTATTTT; j_gene: TRBJ2-3; abundance: -; d_gene: -; v_gene: TRBV2
CDR3aa: CASSLLAGNGKLFF; CDR3nt: TGTGCCAGCAGTTTATTGGCAGGCAATGGGAAACTGTTTTTT; j_gene: TRBJ1-4; abundance: few; d_gene: -; v_gene: TRBV27
CDR3aa: CASSVLVGRAFF; CDR3nt: TGTGCCAGCAGTGTACTGGTCGGGAGGGCTTTCTTT; j_gene: TRBJ1-1; abundance: -; d_gene: -; v_gene: TRBV12-3/TRBV12-4
CDR3aa: CASSLDPGLRGEQYF; CDR3nt: TGCGCCAGCAGCTTAGACCCGGGGCTCCGGGGCGAGCAGTACTTC; j_gene: TRBJ2-7; abundance: -; d_gene: -; v_gene: TRBV5-1
CDR3aa: CASSPRTSGTPPYNEQFF; CDR3nt: TGTGCCAGCAGCCCTAGGACTAGCGGGACTCCTCCTTACAATGAGCAGTTCTTC; j_gene: TRBJ2-1; abundance: many; d_gene: TRBD2; v_gene: TRBV3-1
CDR3aa: CASSRPGESSGYTF; CDR3nt: TGTGCCAGCAGTCGACCAGGGGAATCTAGTGGCTACACCTTC; j_gene: TRBJ1-2; abundance: few; d_gene: -; v_gene: TRBV12-3/TRBV12-4
CDR3aa: CASRETQYF; CDR3nt: TGTGCCAGCAGGGAGACCCAGTACTTC; j_gene: TRBJ2-5; abundance: -; d_gene: -; v_gene: TRBV21-1
CDR3aa: CSALGGAYEQYF; CDR3nt: TGCAGTGCTCTAGGAGGTGCCTACGAGCAGTACTTC; j_gene: TRBJ2-7; abundance: -; d_gene: -; v_gene: TRBV20-1
CDR3aa: CASRRGGTGGSTEAFF; CDR3nt: TGTGCCAGCAGGAGGGGGGGTACAGGGGGCAGTACTGAAGCTTTCTTT; j_gene: TRBJ1-1; abundance: many; d_gene: TRBD1; v_gene: TRBV12-3/TRBV12-4
CDR3aa: CASSLRDRGSNQPQHF; CDR3nt: TGTGCCAGCAGTTTAAGGGACAGGGGGAGCAATCAGCCCCAGCATTTT; j_gene: TRBJ1-5; abundance: many; d_gene: TRBD1; v_gene: TRBV12-3/TRBV12-4
CDR3aa: CASSLTVSYNSPLHF; CDR3nt: TGTGCCAGCAGTCTGACAGTTTCTTATAATTCACCCCTCCACTTT; j_gene: TRBJ1-6; abundance: -; d_gene: -; v_gene: TRBV3-1
CDR3aa: CASSLGPRGANVLTF; CDR3nt: TGCGCCAGCAGCTTGGGCCCGCGCGGGGCCAACGTCCTGACTTTC; j_gene: TRBJ2-6; abundance: -; d_gene: -; v_gene: TRBV5-1
CDR3aa: CASSTPITSGSGNEQFF; CDR3nt: TGTGCCAGCAGCACGCCGATCACTAGCGGGAGTGGGAATGAGCAGTTCTTC; j_gene: TRBJ2-1; abundance: -; d_gene: TRBD2; v_gene: TRBV7-9
CDR3aa: CASSFHLDNEQFF; CDR3nt: TGTGCCAGCAGCTTCCACTTGGACAATGAGCAGTTCTTC; j_gene: TRBJ2-1; abundance: few; d_gene: -; v_gene: TRBV7-9
CDR3aa: CASSLSWTGANVLTF; CDR3nt: TGTGCCAGCAGCTTAAGTTGGACTGGGGCCAACGTCCTGACTTTC; j_gene: TRBJ2-6; abundance: few; d_gene: -; v_gene: TRBV7-2
CDR3aa: CASSQEHQLAGAETQYF; CDR3nt: TGTGCCAGCAGCCAGGAGCACCAGTTAGCGGGAGCGGAGACCCAGTACTTC; j_gene: TRBJ2-5; abundance: few; d_gene: TRBD2; v_gene: TRBV4-2
CDR3aa: CASSDPGRETQYF; CDR3nt: TGTGCCAGCAGCGACCCAGGTCGGGAGACCCAGTACTTC; j_gene: TRBJ2-5; abundance: few; d_gene: -; v_gene: TRBV7-9
CDR3aa: CASSLRQGKLFF; CDR3nt: TGTGCCAGCAGCTTGCGACAGGGGAAACTGTTTTTT; j_gene: TRBJ1-4; abundance: -; d_gene: TRBD1; v_gene: TRBV7-9
CDR3aa: CASSEAHGEGSPLHF; CDR3nt: TGTGCCAGCAGTGAAGCGCACGGGGAGGGATCACCCCTCCACTTT; j_gene: TRBJ1-6; abundance: -; d_gene: -; v_gene: TRBV6-1
CDR3aa: CASSFSGRTYEQYF; CDR3nt: TGTGCCAGCAGCTTTTCAGGCAGGACCTACGAGCAGTACTTC; j_gene: TRBJ2-7; abundance: few; d_gene: -; v_gene: TRBV7-9
CDR3aa: CASRALGSGANVLTF; CDR3nt: TGTGCCAGCAGGGCCCTCGGCTCTGGGGCCAACGTCCTGACTTTC; j_gene: TRBJ2-6; abundance: few; d_gene: -; v_gene: TRBV6-5
CDR3aa: CASSVGWDTNVLTF; CDR3nt: TGTGCCAGCAGCGTAGGCTGGGATACCAACGTCCTGACTTTC; j_gene: TRBJ2-6; abundance: -; d_gene: -; v_gene: TRBV9
CDR3aa: CASSQGLENYGYTF; CDR3nt: TGCGCCAGCAGCCAAGGGTTGGAGAACTATGGCTACACCTTC; j_gene: TRBJ1-2; abundance: few; d_gene: -; v_gene: TRBV4-3
CDR3aa: CASSLSPSMNTEAFF; CDR3nt: TGCGCCAGCAGCTTGTCCCCAAGTATGAACACTGAAGCTTTCTTT; j_gene: TRBJ1-1; abundance: -; d_gene: -; v_gene: TRBV5-1
CDR3aa: CASSLAPGENQPQHF; CDR3nt: TGCGCCAGCAGCTTGGCCCCGGGGGAGAATCAGCCCCAGCATTTT; j_gene: TRBJ1-5; abundance: few; d_gene: -; v_gene: TRBV5-1
CDR3aa: CAIRPRGMNTEAFF; CDR3nt: TGTGCCATCAGACCCAGGGGGATGAACACTGAAGCTTTCTTT; j_gene: TRBJ1-1; abundance: -; d_gene: TRBD1; v_gene: TRBV10-3
CDR3aa: CASSLNRSPGELFF; CDR3nt: TGTGCCAGCAGTTTAAACAGATCTCCCGGGGAGCTGTTTTTT; j_gene: TRBJ2-2; abundance: -; d_gene: -; v_gene: TRBV6-2/TRBV6-3
CDR3aa: CASSLGTSANYGYTF; CDR3nt: TGTGCCAGCAGCTTAGGGACATCGGCTAACTATGGCTACACCTTC; j_gene: TRBJ1-2; abundance: few; d_gene: -; v_gene: TRBV7-9
CDR3aa: CASSPAPSGLPNEQFF; CDR3nt: TGTGCCAGCAGTCCTGCCCCTTCCGGTTTACCCAATGAGCAGTTCTTC; j_gene: TRBJ2-1; abundance: -; d_gene: -; v_gene: TRBV27
CDR3aa: CASSSMGRGAYEQYF; CDR3nt: TGTGCCAGCAGTTCCATGGGCAGGGGGGCCTACGAGCAGTACTTC; j_gene: TRBJ2-7; abundance: few; d_gene: -; v_gene: TRBV27
CDR3aa: CASSVRLAGLNEQFF; CDR3nt: TGTGCCAGCAGCGTAAGACTAGCGGGGCTGAATGAGCAGTTCTTC; j_gene: TRBJ2-1; abundance: few; d_gene: TRBD2; v_gene: TRBV9
CDR3aa: CASSLGTLYNEQFF; CDR3nt: TGTGCCAGCAGCCTCGGGACTCTTTACAATGAGCAGTTCTTC; j_gene: TRBJ2-1; abundance: few; d_gene: -; v_gene: TRBV7-2
CDR3aa: CATSTYRDFTEAFF; CDR3nt: TGTGCCACCAGCACCTACAGGGACTTCACTGAAGCTTTCTTT; j_gene: TRBJ1-1; abundance: few; d_gene: -; v_gene: TRBV15
CDR3aa: CASSGPTSGRRYEQYF; CDR3nt: TGTGCCAGCAGTGGACCGACTAGCGGGAGGAGGTACGAGCAGTACTTC; j_gene: TRBJ2-7; abundance: few; d_gene: TRBD2; v_gene: TRBV6-2/TRBV6-3
CDR3aa: CASSQDPSRSFAYEQYF; CDR3nt: TGTGCCAGCAGCCAAGATCCCAGCCGGAGTTTTGCCTACGAGCAGTACTTC; j_gene: TRBJ2-7; abundance: many; d_gene: -; v_gene: TRBV14
CDR3aa: CSARGGHYYGYTF; CDR3nt: TGCAGTGCTAGAGGGGGACATTACTATGGCTACACCTTC; j_gene: TRBJ1-2; abundance: -; d_gene: -; v_gene: TRBV20-1
CDR3aa: CASSKGQLNTEAFF; CDR3nt: TGTGCCAGTAGTAAGGGACAGCTGAACACTGAAGCTTTCTTT; j_gene: TRBJ1-1; abundance: -; d_gene: TRBD1; v_gene: TRBV19
CDR3aa: CSARGSIGSSGELFF; CDR3nt: TGCAGTGCTAGGGGGAGTATAGGCAGTTCCGGGGAGCTGTTTTTT; j_gene: TRBJ2-2; abundance: -; d_gene: -; v_gene: TRBV20-1
CDR3aa: CASSLANVGLDPYEQYF; CDR3nt: TGCGCCAGCAGCTTGGCCAACGTGGGACTAGACCCCTACGAGCAGTACTTC; j_gene: TRBJ2-7; abundance: few; d_gene: TRBD2; v_gene: TRBV5-1
CDR3aa: CASTSYEQYF; CDR3nt: TGTGCCAGCACGTCCTACGAGCAGTACTTC; j_gene: TRBJ2-7; abundance: few; d_gene: -; v_gene: TRBV5-5
CDR3aa: CASSLAGGGAGNEQFF; CDR3nt: TGTGCCAGCAGCTTAGCTGGCGGGGGGGCCGGGAATGAGCAGTTCTTC; j_gene: TRBJ2-1; abundance: -; d_gene: TRBD2; v_gene: TRBV11-1